A single sample is the source of the 28 T cell receptor beta chains below, sequenced in a study of monozygotic twins with inflammatory bowel disease. No DNA is given; TCRdb re-called the 5' RACE reads and lists each CDR3 protein once. This sample's clone table lists about 300,000 distinct CDR3 sequences. Sequencing used blood. Receptors were obtained from a human donor with ulcerative colitis or Crohn's disease, or a healthy co-twin of an affected twin (not recorded which).

This chain connects TRBV3-1 to TRBJ2-7; TCRdb lists TRBD2, though no DNA is available to test this call. The CDR3 loop spans 14 amino acids. In germline, CDR1 is LGHDT, CDR2 YNNKEL (reference sequence). CDR3 protein: CASSQDLAVYEQYF.

This chain connects TRBV27 to TRBJ1-6. Germline V CDR1 and CDR2: MNHEY, SMNVEV (reference sequence). This CDR3 comprises 13 residues. CDR3 protein: CASSEMGRSPLHF.

This rearrangement joins TRBV3-1 to TRBJ1-5. Germline V gives CDR1 LGHDT, CDR2 YNNKEL (reference sequence). The CDR3 loop spans 14 amino acids. The CDR3: CASSVRKSNQPQHF.

The chain combines TRBV6-2 or TRBV6-3 with TRBJ1-1; TCRdb gives TRBD1 as the D gene, but with no DNA this cannot be confirmed. The CDR3 contains 14 residues. Per germline, CDR1 MNHEY and CDR2 SVGEGT. CDR3 residues: CAGSSQGMNTEAFF.

This sequence joins TRBV19 and TRBJ2-3; the TRBD1 assignment by TCRdb is unverifiable without DNA. The CDR3 spans 15 residues. Germline V lookup: CDR1 LNHDA, CDR2 SQIVND (reference sequence). CDR3 sequence reads: CASSTPTGSLDTQYF.

V usage is TRBV6-1 and J usage is TRBJ2-3; the TCRdb call, TRBD1, lacks DNA for checking. CDR3 size: 15 residues. The germline CDR1 and CDR2 sequences are MNHNS and SASEGT. The CDR3 sequence is CASSSDRIRTDTQYF.

The V and J genes are TRBV11-2 and TRBJ2-1; absent DNA, TCRdb's TRBD2 call cannot be checked. This CDR3 spans 16 amino acids. CDR1 is SGHAT, CDR2 FQNNGV, per germline. CDR3 region: CASSQLAGRSYNEQFF. Together with reference TRBV11-2 and TRBJ2-1, the CDR3 gives the full variable domain: EAGVAQSPRYKIIEKRQSVAFWCNPISGHATLYWYQQILGQGPKLLIQFQNNGVVDDSQLPKDRFSAERLKGVDSTLKIQPAKLEDSAVYLCASSQLAGRSYNEQFFGPGTRLTVL.

This chain uses TRBV7-9 with TRBJ2-5. The CDR3 covers 14 residues. In germline, CDR1 is SEHNR, CDR2 FQNEAQ (reference sequence). The CDR3 region is CASTPYGDQETQYF.

The chain employs TRBV20-1 and TRBJ2-7; TCRdb's D call of TRBD1 is untestable without DNA. Germline V CDR1 and CDR2: DFQATT, SNEGSKA (reference sequence). There are 16 residues in the CDR3. The CDR3 loop is CSAPGLEGSGAYEQYF.

This chain joins TRBV15 and TRBJ2-2; the TRBD1 assignment by TCRdb is unverifiable without DNA. The CDR3 contains 15 residues. The germline gives CDR1 LNHNV, CDR2 YYDKDF (reference sequence). CDR3 region: CATSRNVQGAGELFF.

This chain joins TRBV28 and TRBJ2-7; TCRdb designates TRBD2, a call that cannot be tested without DNA. The CDR3 runs to 14 residues. From germline, CDR1 is MDHEN and CDR2 SYDVKM. This CDR3 reads CASSFIAGAYEQYF. Supplemented by reference TRBV28 and TRBJ2-7, the full variable domain reads DVKVTQSSRYLVKRTGEKVFLECVQDMDHENMFWYRQDPGLGLRLIYFSYDVKMKEKGDIPEGYSVSREKKERFSLILESASTNQTSMYLCASSFIAGAYEQYFGPGTRLTVT.

CDR3 region: CASSLRRGGTEAFF. The chain links TRBV5-1 to TRBJ1-1; TCRdb reports TRBD1, a call that lacks DNA to check it against. CDR1 SGHRS and CDR2 YFSETQ come from the germline V gene. The CDR3 is made up of 14 amino acids.

The chain employs TRBV5-4 and TRBJ2-7; as DNA is missing, the TRBD1 call by TCRdb cannot be tested. CDR3 length: 13 amino acids. Germline CDR1 and CDR2: SGHNT and YYREEE (reference sequence). The CDR3 sequence: CASSTGQGGEQYF.

The chain's CDR3 is CASSDGAGWHEQYF. The chain uses TRBV7-2 and TRBJ2-7; TCRdb gives TRBD1 as the D gene, but with no DNA this cannot be confirmed. This CDR3 is built from 14 residues. CDR1 and CDR2 (germline): SGHTA, FQGNSA.

The chain uses TRBV10-3 and TRBJ1-3; with no DNA, the TCRdb D assignment of TRBD1 cannot be verified. The CDR3 spans 12 residues. Per the germline V gene, CDR1 is ENHRY and CDR2 is SYGVKD. The CDR3 spells CAISGVGNTIYF.

This chain connects TRBV7-9 to TRBJ1-4. The germline gives CDR1 SEHNR, CDR2 FQNEAQ (reference sequence). The CDR3 covers 15 residues. The CDR3 loop reads CASSLRQGGYEKLFF.

The rearrangement links TRBV20-1 to TRBJ2-7. The germline CDR1 and CDR2 sequences are DFQATT and SNEGSKA (reference sequence). The CDR3 is 12 residues long. CDR3 residues: CSATKETYEQYF.

The V gene is TRBV7-9, the J gene TRBJ1-2; TCRdb indicates TRBD1, and absent DNA this call remains unverified. From germline, CDR1 is SEHNR and CDR2 FQNEAQ (reference sequence). The CDR3 has 12 amino acids. CDR3 sequence: CASSPDRGGYTF.

This chain links TRBV7-2 with TRBJ2-5; lacking DNA, the TRBD1 call made by TCRdb goes unchecked. The CDR3 spans 16 residues. CDR1 is SGHTA and CDR2 is FQGNSA in the germline V gene. CDR3 region: CASSLNRQGGQETQYF.

The genes are TRBV12-3 or TRBV12-4 and TRBJ2-5; TCRdb proposes TRBD1, but this gene call is untestable without DNA. This CDR3 spans 14 amino acids. The CDR3 sequence is CASSNPGGAETQYF.

V gene TRBV19 combines with J gene TRBJ2-7; the TRBD1 assignment by TCRdb is unverifiable without DNA. The CDR3 consists of 15 residues. CDR1 is LNHDA and CDR2 is SQIVND in the germline V gene (reference sequence). CDR3 amino acids: CASKTGDEGTYEQYF.

The rearrangement links TRBV12-3 or TRBV12-4 to TRBJ1-5; TCRdb designates TRBD1, a call that cannot be tested without DNA. The CDR3 has 15 amino acids. CDR3 region: CASGRQGLSNQPQHF.

The chain joins TRBV6-1 to TRBJ1-2. Germline loops: CDR1 MNHNS, CDR2 SASEGT. This CDR3 is built from 15 residues. The CDR3 loop reads CASSEKGRNYYGYTF.

The CDR3 is CSASTLLPPLHF. The chain is built from TRBV20-1 and TRBJ1-6. In germline, CDR1 is DFQATT, CDR2 SNEGSKA (reference sequence). The CDR3 covers 12 residues.

This rearrangement joins TRBV5-6 to TRBJ2-5; TCRdb's D call of TRBD2 is untestable without DNA. The germline gives CDR1 SGHDT, CDR2 YYEEEE. The CDR3 consists of 16 residues. CDR3 protein: CASSLYSTSDQETQYF.

The CDR3 loop is CASSPHLYEQYF. The J gene is TRBJ2-7, the V gene TRBV28. The CDR3 has 12 amino acids. Germline CDR1 reads MDHEN; CDR2 reads SYDVKM.

J is TRBJ2-6 and V is TRBV6-1; without DNA, the TCRdb call of TRBD1 cannot be checked. CDR3 size: 14 residues. Germline V lookup: CDR1 MNHNS, CDR2 SASEGT. This chain's CDR3 is CASRNNGKANVLTF.

This chain joins TRBV28 and TRBJ1-5; TCRdb picks TRBD1, but there is no DNA to check that call. Germline loops: CDR1 MDHEN, CDR2 SYDVKM. The CDR3 has 15 residues. CDR3 loop: CASGLGRSTLKPQHF.